A single sample gave rise to the 20 T cell receptor beta chains below, sequenced in a study of early T cells in non-severe SARS-CoV-2 infection. From the 5' RACE reads, TCRdb called clonotypes with MiXCR, one entry per CDR3 protein. The sample records tens of thousands of distinct CDR3 sequences, about 8.9% being singletons. The sequencing sample was made of whole blood. Every receptor here comes from an adult who was a healthcare worker with PCR-confirmed SARS-CoV-2 infection or an uninfected control (not recorded which).

CDR3 loop: CASSFPGTGELFF. The CDR3 DNA is TGTGCCAGCAGCTTCCCTGGGACCGGGGAGCTGTTTTTT. The rearrangement uses TRBV11-2 and TRBJ2-2, with D uncertain. The CDR3 runs 13 residues. Per the germline V gene, CDR1 is SGHAT and CDR2 is FQNNGV. Trimming removed 3 bases at V and 5 bases at J, with 7 bases between.

This chain uses TRBV7-2 with TRBJ2-7; TRBD2 matches 14 bases. After removal of 4 bases from V and 7 bases from J, the junction contained 3 bases not matched to a gene. CDR3 size: 14 residues. CDR1 is SGHTA and CDR2 is FQGNSA in the germline V gene. The CDR3 protein is CASSWTSGRKEQYF. For the CDR3, the DNA is TGTGCCAGCAGCTGGACTAGCGGGAGGAAGGAGCAGTACTTC.

This clonotype was counted many times. This rearrangement joins TRBV7-9 to TRBJ2-5; TRBD2 aligns across 9 bases. CDR1 and CDR2 (germline): SEHNR, FQNEAQ (reference sequence). Trimming took 5 bases from V and 1 from J; bases not matched to a gene: 5. CDR3 length: 15 amino acids. CDR3 in amino acids: CASSLGLALQETQYF. CDR3 nucleotide sequence: TGTGCCAGCAGCCTAGGACTAGCGCTCCAAGAGACCCAGTACTTC.

The rearrangement links TRBV11-2 to TRBJ1-1; 11 nucleotides line up with TRBD1. Germline assignment: CDR1 SGHAT and CDR2 FQNNGV. This CDR3 contains 14 residues. V dropped 5 bases and J dropped 6; count of bases not matched to a gene: 5. CDR3 nucleotide sequence: TGTGCCAGCAGCGTGGACAGGGGGCTGGCTGAAGCTTTCTTT. This gives the protein CASSVDRGLAEAFF. Using reference TRBV11-2 and TRBJ1-1 for the parts outside the CDR3, the full variable domain is EAGVAQSPRYKIIEKRQSVAFWCNPISGHATLYWYQQILGQGPKLLIQFQNNGVVDDSQLPKDRFSAERLKGVDSTLKIQPAKLEDSAVYLCASSVDRGLAEAFFGQGTRLTVV.

In its sample, this clonotype was seen many times. V is TRBV27 and J is TRBJ2-7; D is unclear. With 5 bases removed from V and 0 bases from J, the gap between germline ends came to 8 bases. The CDR3 loop spans 13 amino acids. Germline CDR1 reads MNHEY; CDR2 reads SMNVEV (reference sequence). CDR3 sequence (DNA): TGTGCCAGCAGTCGACTCTACTCCTACGAGCAGTACTTC. Translating gives CASSRLYSYEQYF.

This clonotype has at least ten counts. The chain has TRBV20-1 and TRBJ1-1, with a tentative D call TRBD1 (5 bases). This CDR3 has 15 amino acids. Trimming pared 0 bases from V and 5 bases from J, leaving 16 bases between. Germline CDR1 is DFQATT and CDR2 is SNEGSKA (reference sequence). This CDR3 is CSARDPTTDLTEAFF. The DNA for the CDR3 is TGCAGTGCTAGAGATCCGACGACAGACCTAACTGAAGCTTTCTTT.

This clonotype came up many times. The V gene is TRBV7-2, the J gene TRBJ2-7, with TRBD2 matching over 9 bases. J lost 7 bases, V lost 5 bases, and 9 bases had no gene match. Per the germline V gene, CDR1 is SGHTA and CDR2 is FQGNSA. This CDR3 comprises 14 residues. DNA for the CDR3: TGTGCCAGCAGCGCCTCGAGGCTAGCGGGGGAGCAGTACTTC. Protein sequence: CASSASRLAGEQYF.

The chain carries TRBV12-3 or TRBV12-4 and TRBJ2-1; D is uncertain. V lost 3 bases to trimming and J lost 6 bases, with 15 bases between them. This CDR3 contains 15 residues. CDR3 loop: CASSFFPVSFNEQFF. The CDR3, as DNA: TGTGCCAGCAGTTTTTTCCCAGTCTCGTTCAATGAGCAGTTCTTC.

The sample holds many counts of this clonotype. The V and J genes are TRBV19 and TRBJ2-7; TRBD2 matches at 8 bases. V shed 5 bases and J 7 bases; nucleotides not matched to a gene: 13. CDR3 length: 15 amino acids. Germline assignment: CDR1 LNHDA and CDR2 SQIVND (reference sequence). In DNA form, the CDR3 reads TGTGCCAGTAGTCCGCAGACAGGATTAGCGGGAGAGCAGTACTTC. The encoded protein is CASSPQTGLAGEQYF.

Ten or more counts support this clonotype. The rearrangement joins TRBV20-1 to TRBJ2-7; 8 bases are shared with TRBD2. The V and J ends lost 5 bases and 3 bases, in that order; junction bases with no gene match: 6. This CDR3 has 13 residues. Germline V lookup: CDR1 DFQATT, CDR2 SNEGSKA (reference sequence). Written as DNA, the CDR3 is TGCAGTGCTCCCCTAGCGGGCATCTACGAGCAGTACTTC. Translating it yields CSAPLAGIYEQYF.

This clonotype was detected ten times or more. CDR3 DNA sequence: TGTGCCAGCAGCCGACGCCAGACCATGGGATTACAGTATTTT. Its translation: CASSRRQTMGLQYF. The chain employs TRBV7-9 and TRBJ2-3; D is unclear. V was cut by 5 bases and J by 12 bases, with 21 bases left in between. CDR1 is SEHNR and CDR2 is FQNEAQ in the germline V gene (reference sequence). The CDR3 contains 14 residues.

This clonotype was recorded at least ten times. The V and J genes are TRBV6-1 and TRBJ1-2; 10 bases line up with TRBD1. Germline V gives CDR1 MNHNS, CDR2 SASEGT. V gave up 7 bases and J gave up 4 bases; unmatched junction bases: 15. CDR3 length equals 17 residues. CDR3 loop: CASTIGAGTGATYGYTF. As DNA, the CDR3 is TGTGCCAGCACCATCGGGGCGGGGACAGGGGCAACCTATGGCTACACCTTC.

This clonotype was counted many times. The V and J genes are TRBV10-3 and TRBJ2-3; D uncertain. CDR1 is ENHRY and CDR2 is SYGVKD in the germline V gene. Trimming removed 3 bases from V and 0 bases from J, with 10 bases in between. This CDR3 contains 15 residues. The CDR3 region has the DNA TGTGCCATCAGTGATGGCGCGACTAGCACAGATACGCAGTATTTT. Its translation is CAISDGATSTDTQYF.

This clonotype was detected many times. Compared with germline, one end of the junction differs, possibly owing to a read error. CDR3 in amino acids: CASSADSSYQPQHF. Here the CDR3 DNA reads TGTGCCAGCAGCGCAGACAGTAGCTATCAGCCCCAGCATTTT. V usage is TRBV7-9 and J usage is TRBJ1-5; possibly TRBD1 for D (5 bases). Germline V CDR1 and CDR2: SEHNR, FQNEAQ (reference sequence). The CDR3 is 14 amino acids.

This clonotype has more than one count but fewer than ten. V and J are TRBV28 and TRBJ2-6, with D hard to call. The V gene's germline CDR1 is MDHEN and CDR2 SYDVKM. Trimming took off 9 bases at V and 4 bases at J, with 10 bases between the two ends. CDR3 length: 13 residues. The CDR3 DNA sequence: TGTGCCAGTGCACTGAGCGGGGCCAACGTCCTGACTTTC. It specifies CASALSGANVLTF.

This chain links TRBV28 with TRBJ2-3, with D possibly TRBD2 on 6 matching bases. CDR1 is MDHEN, CDR2 SYDVKM, per germline. Trimming shortened V by 5 bases and J by 1 base, and 16 bases separated the two germline ends. The CDR3 is 16 residues long. CDR3 amino acids: CASSPGDSRGTDTQYF. For the CDR3, the DNA is TGTGCCAGCAGTCCCGGGGACTCTAGGGGCACAGATACGCAGTATTTT. The entire variable domain, with the rest obtained from reference TRBV28 and TRBJ2-3, is as follows: DVKVTQSSRYLVKRTGEKVFLECVQDMDHENMFWYRQDPGLGLRLIYFSYDVKMKEKGDIPEGYSVSREKKERFSLILESASTNQTSMYLCASSPGDSRGTDTQYFGPGTRLTVL.

In its sample, this clonotype was seen a few times. The CDR3 region has the DNA TGTGCCAGCAGCCCCCACGGTAGCGGGACCCAAGAGACCCAGTACTTC. Translating it yields CASSPHGSGTQETQYF. The chain recombines TRBV7-6 with TRBJ2-5; 8 positions match TRBD2. V shed 5 bases, J shed 1 base, and the junction held 9 bases outside the gene matches. The CDR3 runs to 16 residues. Per the germline V gene, CDR1 is SGHVS and CDR2 is FNYEAQ. Full variable domain (rest looked up from reference TRBV7-6 and TRBJ2-5): GAGVSQSPRYKVTKRGQDVALRCDPISGHVSLYWYRQALGQGPEFLTYFNYEAQQDKSGLPNDRFSAERPEGSISTLTIQRTEQRDSAMYRCASSPHGSGTQETQYFGPGTRLLVL.

The V gene is TRBV7-3, the J gene TRBJ2-1; the match to TRBD2 covers 13 bases. Per germline, CDR1 SGHTA and CDR2 FQGTGA. V shed 5 bases and J 7 bases; nucleotides not matched to a gene: 8. The CDR3 totals 16 residues. The CDR3 DNA reads as TGTGCCAGCAGCGTCTCGGGACTAGCGGGAATTAATGAGCAGTTCTTC. Encoded protein: CASSVSGLAGINEQFF. Full variable domain (rest looked up from reference TRBV7-3 and TRBJ2-1): GAGVSQTPSNKVTEKGKYVELRCDPISGHTALYWYRQSLGQGPEFLIYFQGTGAADDSGLPNDRFFAVRPEGSVSTLKIQRTERGDSAVYLCASSVSGLAGINEQFFGPGTRLTVL.

This clonotype was detected a few times. The V call is TRBV19, the J call TRBJ2-3, with 9 bases matching TRBD2. The V and J ends lost 5 bases and 0 bases, in that order; junction bases with no gene match: 12. From germline, CDR1 is LNHDA and CDR2 SQIVND (reference sequence). This CDR3 is built from 18 residues. CDR3 in DNA: TGTGCCAGTAGTGGCGGGAGGGCCTCGCAAGGGAGCACAGATACGCAGTATTTT. Residues: CASSGGRASQGSTDTQYF.

Many counts were recorded for this clonotype. The rearrangement joins TRBV12-3 or TRBV12-4 to TRBJ2-7; no firm D call. The CDR3 length is 12 residues. Trimming removed 4 bases from V and 6 bases from J, with 10 bases in between. This CDR3 is CASSSRWGEQYF. The CDR3 DNA reads as TGTGCCAGCAGTTCGCGGTGGGGCGAGCAGTACTTC.